This is a list of T cell receptor beta chains from one sample in a study of T-cell memory formation after mild COVID-19. TCRdb re-analysed the 5' RACE reads in MiXCR, keeping a single row per CDR3 protein. The sample shows roughly 280,000 distinct CDR3 sequences, 7% to 10% of them seen only once. The sequenced material came from PBMCs or a T cell subset sorted from them (not recorded which). These receptor sequences come from a man aged 18 to 35 who had mild COVID-19 (a few samples of this study predate the infection). Cell type and time point are not known. CDR3s include the opening cysteine and the closing phenylalanine or tryptophan. A D gene is named only where the DNA matches it firmly. Expanded clones are given a class, and other clones once, few, many or no size at all.

V	D	size	J	DNA	CDR3
TRBV6-6	.	.	TRBJ1-1	TGTGCCAGCACCTTACTGGGCACTGAAGCTTTCTTT	CASTLLGTEAFF
TRBV10-2	TRBD1	.	TRBJ1-1	TGCGCCAGCAGTGAGCCTCGGGACAGGGGGCAAGGAAATGAAGCTTTCTTT	CASSEPRDRGQGNEAFF
TRBV7-2	TRBD1	many	TRBJ2-3	TGTGCCAGCAGCTCCGGTTGGGGACAGGGTACTGGAGATACGCAGTATTTT	CASSSGWGQGTGDTQYF
TRBV25-1	TRBD1	.	TRBJ2-3	TGTGCCAGCAGTGATCCTACAGGGGCAGATACGCAGTATTTT	CASSDPTGADTQYF
TRBV3-1	.	many	TRBJ1-3	TGTGCCAGCAGCCAACCCCTCTTTGAGGCTGGAAACACCATATATTTT	CASSQPLFEAGNTIYF
TRBV7-2	.	many	TRBJ1-1	TGTGCCAGCAGCTTAGAGGGCTTAGGCGTCCGCACTGAAGCTTTCTTT	CASSLEGLGVRTEAFF
TRBV6-5	TRBD1	many	TRBJ1-6	TGTGCCAGCAGTTACGCACAGGGGGTCTCACCCCTCCACTTT	CASSYAQGVSPLHF
TRBV11-2	TRBD1	few	TRBJ1-1	TGTGCCAGCAGCCAGGGACAGGGGAGGACTGAAGCTTTCTTT	CASSQGQGRTEAFF
TRBV7-2	.	few	TRBJ2-2	TGTGCCAGCAGCTTAGTGAGGACGTCGAACACCGGGGAGCTGTTTTTT	CASSLVRTSNTGELFF
TRBV12-3/TRBV12-4	.	few	TRBJ1-5	TGTGCCAGCAATCTACAGGGTTTCAATCAGCCCCAGCATTTT	CASNLQGFNQPQHF
TRBV9	.	few	TRBJ2-4	TGTGCCAGCAGCGTAGGAACATCCCGAGCCAAAAACATTCAGTACTTC	CASSVGTSRAKNIQYF
TRBV12-3/TRBV12-4	.	.	TRBJ2-6	TGTGCCAGCAGTTACTCCCGGGGGACCTCTAGCTCTGGGGCCAACGTCCTGACTTTC	CASSYSRGTSSSGANVLTF
TRBV5-1	.	.	TRBJ1-4	TGCGCCAGCAGCTTGGAGACAGAGCCCGAAAAACTGTTTTTT	CASSLETEPEKLFF
TRBV20-1	TRBD2	.	TRBJ2-5	TGCAGTGCTGGGCCTAGCGGGGTAGAGACCCAGTACTTC	CSAGPSGVETQYF
TRBV5-1	.	many	TRBJ1-1	TGCGCCAGCAGCAATCGTAGTTGGGCGGTGAACACTGAAGCTTTCTTT	CASSNRSWAVNTEAFF
TRBV6-2/TRBV6-3	TRBD2	many	TRBJ2-1	TGTGCCAGCAGCCCGGGACTAGCGGGGACTGAGCAGTTCTTC	CASSPGLAGTEQFF
TRBV7-3	TRBD2	few	TRBJ2-5	TGTGCCAGCAGCGCGGCGGGGGGCAGTGGGGAGACCCAGTACTTC	CASSAAGGSGETQYF
TRBV7-9	.	.	TRBJ2-2	TGTGCCAGCAGCCGTAGCGGCACGAACACCGGGGAGCTGTTTTTT	CASSRSGTNTGELFF
TRBV5-1	.	few	TRBJ2-5	TGCGCCAGCAGCTTGTATCCGGGAGAGACCCAGTACTTC	CASSLYPGETQYF
TRBV9	.	.	TRBJ1-2	TGTGCCAGCAGCGTAGATGGACACAATGGCTACACCTTC	CASSVDGHNGYTF
TRBV14	.	few	TRBJ2-7	TGTGCCAGCAGCCAAGGTCACACAAGCTACGAGCAGTACTTC	CASSQGHTSYEQYF
TRBV15	TRBD2	.	TRBJ2-1	TGTGCCACCAGCAGAGATAGGGCTAGCGGGAACGCTCGACAGTTCTTC	CATSRDRASGNARQFF
TRBV7-8	.	.	TRBJ2-5	TGTGCCAGCAGCTTAGTCCTCTCAGTGTACCAAGAGACCCAGTACTTC	CASSLVLSVYQETQYF
TRBV20-1	TRBD1	many	TRBJ2-7	TGCAGTGCTTGGGACAGGGGTGGCGACGAGCAGTACTTC	CSAWDRGGDEQYF
TRBV4-3	.	.	TRBJ2-7	TGCGCCAGCAGCCAAGAGGAGGGGGCCTCCTACGAGCAGTACTTC	CASSQEEGASYEQYF
TRBV3-1	.	.	TRBJ2-5	TGTGTACGGCCGGGGGAGACCCAGTACTTC	CVRPGETQYF
TRBV7-8	.	few	TRBJ1-1	TGTGCCAGCAGCTACTGGGCCAACACTGAAGCTTTCTTT	CASSYWANTEAFF
TRBV5-7	.	.	TRBJ2-1	TGTGCCAGCAGCCCGAACGACGGATCTCGGTACAATGAGCAGTTCTTC	CASSPNDGSRYNEQFF
TRBV5-1	.	many	TRBJ2-3	TGCGCCAGCAGCGATTACCGGGACCCCAACACAGATACGCAGTATTTT	CASSDYRDPNTDTQYF
TRBV4-2	.	many	TRBJ2-5	TGTGCCAGCAGCCAAGATCGCAAAGAGACCCAGTACTTC	CASSQDRKETQYF
TRBV6-1	.	.	TRBJ2-3	TGTGCCAGCAGCGAAGAGCCAGGGCGGTATTTT	CASSEEPGRYF
TRBV6-1	.	.	TRBJ1-3	TGTGCCAGCGCCTCCCAGGGGTCCAGTGGAAACACCATATATTTT	CASASQGSSGNTIYF
TRBV7-2	.	.	TRBJ1-2	TGTGCCAGCAGCCCCGGGATGGCAAACTATGGCTACACCTTC	CASSPGMANYGYTF
TRBV7-8	.	.	TRBJ2-7	TGTGCCAGCAGCTTATCGGACCAGTTATCACCCGAGTACTTC	CASSLSDQLSPEYF
TRBV5-1	.	.	TRBJ1-4	TGCGCCAGCAGGAGAACAGCTGCAACTAATGAAAAACTGTTTTTT	CASRRTAATNEKLFF
TRBV4-2	.	.	TRBJ1-5	TGTGCCAGCAGCCAAGCCGCCTCTGAGCCCCAGCATTTT	CASSQAASEPQHF
TRBV21-1	.	few	TRBJ2-3	TGTGCCAGCAATCAAACAGATACGCAGTATTTT	CASNQTDTQYF
TRBV14	.	few	TRBJ2-3	TGTGCCAGCAGCCAGTGGGATACGCAGTATTTT	CASSQWDTQYF
TRBV6-2/TRBV6-3	.	.	TRBJ2-5	TGTGCCAGCCTCACGGGGCTCCGAGAGACCCAGTACTTC	CASLTGLRETQYF
TRBV6-5	TRBD1	few	TRBJ1-2	TGTGCCAGCAGAATCGGGACAGGGGCTAACTATGGCTACACCTTC	CASRIGTGANYGYTF
TRBV5-1	TRBD2	many	TRBJ2-1	TGCGCCAGCAGCTTCTTGACTAGCGGCAATGAGCAGTTCTTC	CASSFLTSGNEQFF
TRBV6-4	.	few	TRBJ2-5	TGTGCCAGCAGTGAAAGGCACGGGTACCAAGAGACCCAGTACTTC	CASSERHGYQETQYF
TRBV11-2	.	.	TRBJ1-1	TGTGCCAGCAGCTTAAATTTCGGGGCGAGGCGGGCGAACACTGAAGCTTTCTTT	CASSLNFGARRANTEAFF
TRBV7-2	.	.	TRBJ1-5	TGTGCCAGCAGCTTAGTACCGAATAGCAATCAGCCCCAGCATTTT	CASSLVPNSNQPQHF
TRBV7-9	.	few	TRBJ1-2	TGTGCCACCAATCTTCGGGGTACACACTTCTATGGCTACACCTTC	CATNLRGTHFYGYTF
TRBV2	.	once	TRBJ1-1	TGTGCCAGCAGTGTGGGAGGGTATAACACTGAAGCTTTCTTT	CASSVGGYNTEAFF
TRBV7-8	.	once	TRBJ1-1	TGTGCCAGCAGCTTAGGGGAGTCAGCTTTCTTT	CASSLGESAFF
TRBV9	.	many	TRBJ2-3	TGTGCCAGCTCTTTCCGGGACGCCACAGATACGCAGTATTTT	CASSFRDATDTQYF
TRBV5-6	.	few	TRBJ2-7	TGTGCCAGCAGCTACCGGGACTTGATCTACGAGCAGTACTTC	CASSYRDLIYEQYF
TRBV4-2	.	.	TRBJ1-1	TGTGCCAGCAGCCAAGATTTAGACACTGAAGCTTTCTTT	CASSQDLDTEAFF